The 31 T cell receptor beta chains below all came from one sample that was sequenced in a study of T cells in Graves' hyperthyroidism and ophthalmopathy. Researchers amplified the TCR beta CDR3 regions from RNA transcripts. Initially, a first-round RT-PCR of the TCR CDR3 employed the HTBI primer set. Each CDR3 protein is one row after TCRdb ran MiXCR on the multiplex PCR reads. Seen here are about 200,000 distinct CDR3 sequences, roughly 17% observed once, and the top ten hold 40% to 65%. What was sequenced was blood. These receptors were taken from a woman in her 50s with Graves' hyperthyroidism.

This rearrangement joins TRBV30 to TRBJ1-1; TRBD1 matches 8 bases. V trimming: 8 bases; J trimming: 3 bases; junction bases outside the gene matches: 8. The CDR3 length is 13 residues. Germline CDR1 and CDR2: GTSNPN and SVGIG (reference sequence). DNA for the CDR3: TGTGCCGCCCGGACAGGGCGTGACACTGAAGCTTTCTTT. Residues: CAARTGRDTEAFF.

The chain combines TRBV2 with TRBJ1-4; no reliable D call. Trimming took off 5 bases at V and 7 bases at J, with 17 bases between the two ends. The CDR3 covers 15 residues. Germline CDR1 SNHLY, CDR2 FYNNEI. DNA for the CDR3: TGTGCCAGCAGTTACGACGAGGCAGACGGTGAAAAACTGTTTTTT. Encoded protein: CASSYDEADGEKLFF.

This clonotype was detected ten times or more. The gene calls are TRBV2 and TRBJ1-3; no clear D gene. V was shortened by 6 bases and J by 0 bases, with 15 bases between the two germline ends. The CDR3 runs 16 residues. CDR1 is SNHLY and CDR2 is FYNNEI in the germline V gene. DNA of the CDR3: TGTGCCAGCAGGACCTTGGGTTGGGGCTCTGGAAACACCATATATTTT. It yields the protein CASRTLGWGSGNTIYF.

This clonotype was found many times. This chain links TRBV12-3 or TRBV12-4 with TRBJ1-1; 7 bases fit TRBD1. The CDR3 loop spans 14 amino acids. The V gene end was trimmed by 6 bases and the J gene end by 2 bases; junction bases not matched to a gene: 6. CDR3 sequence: CASRPTGDNTEAFF. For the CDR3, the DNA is TGTGCCAGCAGACCTACAGGGGACAACACTGAAGCTTTCTTT.

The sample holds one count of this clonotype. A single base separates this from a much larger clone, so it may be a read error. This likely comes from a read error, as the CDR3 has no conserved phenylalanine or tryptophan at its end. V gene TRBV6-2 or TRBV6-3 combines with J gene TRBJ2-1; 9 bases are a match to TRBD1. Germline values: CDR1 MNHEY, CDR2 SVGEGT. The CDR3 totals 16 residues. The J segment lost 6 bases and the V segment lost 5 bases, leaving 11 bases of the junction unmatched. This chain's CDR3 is CASSTYRGTGTNEQFL. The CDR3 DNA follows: TGTGCCAGCAGTACCTATAGGGGGACAGGGACCAATGAGCAGTTCTTA.

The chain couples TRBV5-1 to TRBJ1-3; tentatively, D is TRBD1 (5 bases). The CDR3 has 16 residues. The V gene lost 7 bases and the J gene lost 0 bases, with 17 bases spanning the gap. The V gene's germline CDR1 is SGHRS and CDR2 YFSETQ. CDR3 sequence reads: CASSIAGPSSGNTIYF. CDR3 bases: TGCGCCAGCTCCATAGCGGGACCAAGCTCTGGAAACACCATATATTTT.

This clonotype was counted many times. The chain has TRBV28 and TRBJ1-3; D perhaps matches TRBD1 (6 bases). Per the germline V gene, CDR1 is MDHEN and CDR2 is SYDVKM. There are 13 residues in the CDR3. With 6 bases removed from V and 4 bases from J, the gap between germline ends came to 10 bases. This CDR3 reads CASSLGGGNTIYF. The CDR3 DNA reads TGTGCCAGCAGCCTTGGGGGCGGAAACACCATATATTTT.

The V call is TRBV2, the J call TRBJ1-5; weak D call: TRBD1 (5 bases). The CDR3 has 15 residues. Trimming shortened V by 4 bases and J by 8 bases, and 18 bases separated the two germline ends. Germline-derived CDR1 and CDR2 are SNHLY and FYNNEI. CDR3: CASSGLIGQGEPQHF. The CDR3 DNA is TGTGCCAGCAGTGGGTTGATAGGCCAAGGGGAGCCCCAGCATTTT.

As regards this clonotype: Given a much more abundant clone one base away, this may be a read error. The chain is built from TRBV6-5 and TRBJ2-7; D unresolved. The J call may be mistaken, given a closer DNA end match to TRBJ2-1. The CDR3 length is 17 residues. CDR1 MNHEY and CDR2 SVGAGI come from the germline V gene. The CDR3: CASSYSSPLRVSYEQFF. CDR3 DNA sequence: TGTGCCAGCAGTTACAGTAGTCCGTTACGGGTCTCCTACGAGCAGTTCTTC.

The CDR3 protein is CASSPGQANYGYTF. The DNA for the CDR3 is TGTGCCAGTAGCCCGGGGCAGGCTAACTATGGCTACACCTTC. The V and J genes are TRBV19 and TRBJ1-2; D possibly corresponds to TRBD1 (5 bases). The CDR3 runs to 14 residues. Trimming stripped 6 bases from V and 0 bases from J, with 11 bases between. The germline gives CDR1 LNHDA, CDR2 SQIVND (reference sequence). Complete variable domain (other parts from reference TRBV19 and TRBJ1-2): DGGITQSPKYLFRKEGQNVTLSCEQNLNHDAMYWYRQDPGQGLRLIYYSQIVNDFQKGDIAEGYSVSREKKESFPLTVTSAQKNPTAFYLCASSPGQANYGYTFGSGTRLTVV.

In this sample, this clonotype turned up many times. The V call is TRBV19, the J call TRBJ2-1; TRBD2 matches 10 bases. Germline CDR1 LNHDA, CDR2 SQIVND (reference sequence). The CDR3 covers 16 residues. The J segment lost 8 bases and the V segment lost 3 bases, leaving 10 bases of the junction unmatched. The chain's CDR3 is CASSINPGLALDEQFF. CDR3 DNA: TGTGCCAGTAGTATCAACCCGGGACTAGCGTTGGATGAGCAGTTCTTC.

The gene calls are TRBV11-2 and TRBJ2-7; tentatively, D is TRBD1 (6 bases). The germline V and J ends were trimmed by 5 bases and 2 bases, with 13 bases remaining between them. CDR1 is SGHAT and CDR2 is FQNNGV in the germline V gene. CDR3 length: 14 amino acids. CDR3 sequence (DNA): TGTGCCAGCAGCCCTGACAGGTGGGCCTACGAGCAGTACTTC. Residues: CASSPDRWAYEQYF. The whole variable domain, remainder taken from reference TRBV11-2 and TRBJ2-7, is EAGVAQSPRYKIIEKRQSVAFWCNPISGHATLYWYQQILGQGPKLLIQFQNNGVVDDSQLPKDRFSAERLKGVDSTLKIQPAKLEDSAVYLCASSPDRWAYEQYFGPGTRLTVT.

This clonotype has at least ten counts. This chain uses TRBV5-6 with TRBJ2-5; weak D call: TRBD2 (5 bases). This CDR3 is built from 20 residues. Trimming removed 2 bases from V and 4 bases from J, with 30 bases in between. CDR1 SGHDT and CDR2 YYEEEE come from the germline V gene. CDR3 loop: CASSFPPSDMSGTLGETQYF. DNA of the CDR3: TGTGCCAGCAGCTTCCCCCCCTCTGATATGAGCGGAACGTTGGGAGAGACCCAGTACTTC.

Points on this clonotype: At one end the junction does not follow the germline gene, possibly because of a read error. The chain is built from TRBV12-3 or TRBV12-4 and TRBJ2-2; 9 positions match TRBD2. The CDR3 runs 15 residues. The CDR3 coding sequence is TGTGCCGGCAGTTTGCTAGCGGGATCCCCCGGGGAGCTGTTTTTT. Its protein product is CAGSLLAGSPGELFF.

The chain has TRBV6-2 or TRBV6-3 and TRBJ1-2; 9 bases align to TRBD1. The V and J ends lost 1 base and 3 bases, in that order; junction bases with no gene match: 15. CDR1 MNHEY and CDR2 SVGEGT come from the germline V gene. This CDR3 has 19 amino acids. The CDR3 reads CASSYLARDRDIRHYGYTF. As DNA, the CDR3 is TGTGCCAGCAGTTACTTAGCCCGGGACAGGGATATCCGTCACTATGGCTACACCTTC.

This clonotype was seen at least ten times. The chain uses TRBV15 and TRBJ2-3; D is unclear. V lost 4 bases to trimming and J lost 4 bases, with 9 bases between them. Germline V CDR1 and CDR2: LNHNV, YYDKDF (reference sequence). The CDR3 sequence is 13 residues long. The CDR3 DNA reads TGTGCCACCAGCAACTCGGGCGCAGATACGCAGTATTTT. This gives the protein CATSNSGADTQYF.

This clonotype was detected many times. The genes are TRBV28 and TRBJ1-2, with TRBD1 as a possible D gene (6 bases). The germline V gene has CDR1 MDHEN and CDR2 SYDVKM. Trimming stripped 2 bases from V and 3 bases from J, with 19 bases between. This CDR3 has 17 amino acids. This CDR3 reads CASSLRLKGDMDYGYTF. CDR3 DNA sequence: TGTGCCAGCAGTTTACGCTTGAAGGGGGACATGGACTATGGCTACACCTTC.

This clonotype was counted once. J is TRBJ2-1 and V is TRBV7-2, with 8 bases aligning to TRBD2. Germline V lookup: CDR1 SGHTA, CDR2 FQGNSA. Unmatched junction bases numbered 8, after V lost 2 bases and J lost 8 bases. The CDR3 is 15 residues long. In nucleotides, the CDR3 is TGTGCCAGCAGCTTACCGGGACTAGGGTACGATGAGCAGTTCTTC. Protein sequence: CASSLPGLGYDEQFF.

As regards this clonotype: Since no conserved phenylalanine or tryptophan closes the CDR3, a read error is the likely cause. CDR3: CASSQGQDYGYTS. The CDR3 DNA reads TGTGCCAGCTCACAGGGACAGGACTATGGCTACACCTCC. This rearrangement joins TRBV18 to TRBJ1-2; TRBD1 aligns across 8 bases. Germline CDR1 KGHSH, CDR2 LQKENI. V trimming: 4 bases; J trimming: 3 bases; junction bases outside the gene matches: 1. The CDR3 runs 13 residues.

CDR3: CASSLRDLQSGANVLTF. CDR3 DNA: TGTGCCAGCAGTCTCCGGGACTTGCAATCTGGGGCCAACGTCCTGACTTTC. V is TRBV27 and J is TRBJ2-6, with D possibly matching TRBD2 (6 bases). The CDR3 is made up of 17 amino acids. Trimming removed 5 bases from V and 1 base from J, with 15 bases in between. CDR1 MNHEY and CDR2 SMNVEV come from the germline V gene (reference sequence).

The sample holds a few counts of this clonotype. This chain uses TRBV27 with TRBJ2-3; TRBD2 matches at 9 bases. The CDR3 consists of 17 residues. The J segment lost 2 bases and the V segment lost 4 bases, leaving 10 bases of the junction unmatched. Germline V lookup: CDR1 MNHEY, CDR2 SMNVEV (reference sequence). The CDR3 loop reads CASSYLPGLADTDTQYF. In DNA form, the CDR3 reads TGTGCCAGCAGTTACCTACCGGGACTAGCAGACACAGATACGCAGTATTTT.

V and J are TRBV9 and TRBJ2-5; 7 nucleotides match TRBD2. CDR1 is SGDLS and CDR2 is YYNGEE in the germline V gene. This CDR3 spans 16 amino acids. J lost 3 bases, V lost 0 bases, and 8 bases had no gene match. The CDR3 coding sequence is TGTGCCAGCAGCGTAGATGGTGCGGGAGTTAAAGAGACCCAGTACTTC. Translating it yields CASSVDGAGVKETQYF. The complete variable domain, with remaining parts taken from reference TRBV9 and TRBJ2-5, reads DSGVTQTPKHLITATGQRVTLRCSPRSGDLSVYWYQQSLDQGLQFLIQYYNGEERAKGNILERFSAQQFPDLHSELNLSSLELGDSALYFCASSVDGAGVKETQYFGPGTRLLVL.

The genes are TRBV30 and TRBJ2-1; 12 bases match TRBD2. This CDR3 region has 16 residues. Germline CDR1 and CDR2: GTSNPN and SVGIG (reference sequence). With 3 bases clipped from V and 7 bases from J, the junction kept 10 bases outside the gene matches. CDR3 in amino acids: CAWRATSGSFRNEQFF. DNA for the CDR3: TGTGCCTGGAGAGCGACTAGCGGGAGTTTCCGGAATGAGCAGTTCTTC.

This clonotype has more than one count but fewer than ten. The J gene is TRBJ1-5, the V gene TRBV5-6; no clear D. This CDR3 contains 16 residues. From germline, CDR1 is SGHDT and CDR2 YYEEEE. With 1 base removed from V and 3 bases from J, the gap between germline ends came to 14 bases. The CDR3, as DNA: TGTGCCAGCAGCTTGTTTTACCCTGTCGACAATCAGCCCCAGCATTTT. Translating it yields CASSLFYPVDNQPQHF.

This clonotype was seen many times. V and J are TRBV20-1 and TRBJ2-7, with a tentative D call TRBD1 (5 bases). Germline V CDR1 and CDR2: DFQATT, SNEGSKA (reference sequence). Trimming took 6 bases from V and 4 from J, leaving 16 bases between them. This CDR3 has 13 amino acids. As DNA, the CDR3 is TGCAGTGCGCCGGACAAGGCATTATACGAGCAGTACTTC. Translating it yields CSAPDKALYEQYF.

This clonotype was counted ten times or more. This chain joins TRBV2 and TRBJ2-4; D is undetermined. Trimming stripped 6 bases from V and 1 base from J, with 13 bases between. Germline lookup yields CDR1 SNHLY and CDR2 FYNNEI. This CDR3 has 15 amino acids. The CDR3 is CASSPDPLAKNIQYF. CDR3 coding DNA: TGTGCCAGCAGCCCTGACCCCTTGGCCAAAAACATTCAGTACTTC.

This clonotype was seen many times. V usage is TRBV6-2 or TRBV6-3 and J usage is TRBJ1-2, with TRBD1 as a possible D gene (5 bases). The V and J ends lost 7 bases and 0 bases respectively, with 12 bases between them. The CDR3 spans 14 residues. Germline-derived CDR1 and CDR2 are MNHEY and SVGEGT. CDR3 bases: TGTGCCAGCATCCGGGACCCCACTAACTATGGCTACACCTTC. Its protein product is CASIRDPTNYGYTF.

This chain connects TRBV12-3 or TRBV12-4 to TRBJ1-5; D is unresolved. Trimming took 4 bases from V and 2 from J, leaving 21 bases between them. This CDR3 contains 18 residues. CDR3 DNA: TGTGCCAGCAGTTCTTTTACCCAGACCTCCGTGGGCAATCAGCCCCAGCATTTT. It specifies CASSSFTQTSVGNQPQHF.

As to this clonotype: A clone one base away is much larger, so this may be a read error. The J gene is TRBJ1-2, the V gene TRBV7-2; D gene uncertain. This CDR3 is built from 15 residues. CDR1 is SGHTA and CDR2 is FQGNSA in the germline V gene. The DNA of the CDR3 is TGTGCCAGCAGCTTAGTTCCCATAGCTAACTATGGCTACATCTTC. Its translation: CASSLVPIANYGYIF.

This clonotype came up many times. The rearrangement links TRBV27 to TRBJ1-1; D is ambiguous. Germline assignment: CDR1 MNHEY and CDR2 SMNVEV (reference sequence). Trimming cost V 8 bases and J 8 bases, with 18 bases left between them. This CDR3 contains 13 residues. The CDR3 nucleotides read TGTGCCAGCTTTCGCACACCCAAATGGGAAGCTTTCTTT. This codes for CASFRTPKWEAFF.

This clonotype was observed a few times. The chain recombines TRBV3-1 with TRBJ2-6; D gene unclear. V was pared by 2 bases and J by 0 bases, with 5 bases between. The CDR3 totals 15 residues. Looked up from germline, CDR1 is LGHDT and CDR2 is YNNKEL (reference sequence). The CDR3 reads CASSQSSSGANVLTF. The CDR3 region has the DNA TGTGCCAGCAGCCAATCTAGCTCTGGGGCCAACGTCCTGACTTTC.